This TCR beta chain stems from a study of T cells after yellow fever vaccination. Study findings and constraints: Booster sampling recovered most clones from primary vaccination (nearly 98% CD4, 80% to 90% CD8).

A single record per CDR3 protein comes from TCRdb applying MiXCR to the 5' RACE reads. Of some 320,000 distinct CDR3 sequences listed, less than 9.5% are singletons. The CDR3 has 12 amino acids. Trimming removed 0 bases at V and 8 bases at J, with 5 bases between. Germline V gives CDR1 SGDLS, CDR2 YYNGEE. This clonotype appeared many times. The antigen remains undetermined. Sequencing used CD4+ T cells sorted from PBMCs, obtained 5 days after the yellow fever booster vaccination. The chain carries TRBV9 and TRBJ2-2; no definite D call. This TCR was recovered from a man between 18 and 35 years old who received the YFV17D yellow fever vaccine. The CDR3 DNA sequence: TGTGCCAGCAGCGTAGACAGTGGGGAGCTGTTTTTT. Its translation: CASSVDSGELFF.